This T cell receptor (beta chain) is drawn from a study of molecular identifiers for immune sequencing clone quantification. A single record per CDR3 protein comes from TCRdb applying MiXCR to the PCR reads. Seen here are approximately 90,000 distinct CDR3 sequences, around 24% observed once, and the top ten hold 0.94%. This clonotype was seen at least ten times. Its antigen is still unknown. Study-level results: In naive cells, under 1% of molecules belonged to clones above 20 RNA copies, against over 97% in effector cells.

The TCR comes from a human donor in good health. Some libraries in this study had Jurkat cell RNA spiked in. Sequenced: naive CD8+ T cells from blood, with Jurkat cell RNA spiked in. The subset: FACS-sorted CD8+CD4-CCR7+CD45RA+ naive T cells.

CDR3 sequence reads: CASSQVGGREYEQYF. The CDR3 bases are TGTGCCAGCAGCCAAGTGGGCGGGAGAGAGTACGAGCAGTACTTC. The rearrangement joins TRBV3-1 to TRBJ2-7; 7 bases are shared with TRBD2. After removal of 1 base from V and 4 bases from J, the junction contained 7 bases not matched to a gene. Per germline, CDR1 LGHDT and CDR2 YNNKEL (reference sequence). This CDR3 contains 15 residues.